Listed here are 4 T cell receptor beta chains from one sample, sequenced in a study of sequential checkpoint blockade in melanoma. Clones were sequenced by immunoSEQ multiplex PCR, and TCRdb holds only the in-frame ones, with some missing. The sample shows 40,000 or so clones, 80% to 90% of them seen only once. Treatment here: randomized to nivolumab then ipilimumab (arm A) or the reverse (arm B). The sequences come from CD8+ T cells sorted from blood (inferred from file names), collected from a patient given nivolumab and ipilimumab in sequence. All receptors come from a human donor with melanoma.

The chain uses TRBV19 and TRBJ2-3, with 16 positions matching TRBD2. This CDR3 has 18 amino acids. CDR1 LNHDA and CDR2 SQIVND come from the germline V gene (reference sequence). Germline trimming cut 4 bases from V and 5 bases from J; bases unmatched to any gene: 9. CDR3 coding DNA: TGTGCCAGTAGTACCGGGACTAGCGGGAGGGCCGGGGTAGATACGCAGTATTTT. It translates to CASSTGTSGRAGVDTQYF.

A few counts support this clone. The J gene is TRBJ2-1, the V gene TRBV9; TRBD2 aligns across 9 bases. This CDR3 region has 17 residues. With 3 bases clipped from V and 4 bases from J, the junction kept 11 bases outside the gene matches. Germline V gene sequence: CDR1 SGDLS, CDR2 YYNGEE. CDR3 in DNA: TGTGCCAGCAGCGCCCAAGGGATAGCGGGAGAGTACAATGAGCAGTTCTTC. Its translation: CASSAQGIAGEYNEQFF.

This rearrangement joins TRBV18 to TRBJ2-3; 13 positions match TRBD2. The germline V gene has CDR1 KGHSH and CDR2 LQKENI. The CDR3 runs to 16 residues. The V segment lost 8 bases and the J segment 6 bases; nucleotides outside the gene matches: 11. The CDR3 here is CASRRTSGGSMDTQYF. CDR3 in DNA: TGTGCCAGCCGAAGGACTAGCGGGGGTTCTATGGATACGCAGTATTTT.

This clone was counted once. This chain links TRBV15 with TRBJ2-2; tentatively, D is TRBD1 (6 bases). This CDR3 is built from 15 residues. Germline V lookup: CDR1 LNHNV, CDR2 YYDKDF (reference sequence). V shed 4 bases and J shed 4 bases, with 13 bases lying between them. The CDR3 region has the DNA TGTGCCACCAGCACCCGAAAGGACAGCACCGGGGAGCTGTTTTTT. Protein: CATSTRKDSTGELFF.